A selection of T cell receptor beta chains follows, all from one sample in a study of blood T cells in healthy people across ages. Each CDR3 protein is one row after TCRdb ran MiXCR on the 5' RACE reads. The sample carries some 700,000 distinct CDR3 sequences, approximately 22% recorded once. Source material: blood. The receptors were gathered from a man between 65 and 80 years old in good health. Both conserved end residues are part of each CDR3. The D gene is left open where the match is weak. Where a row states a size, it is once, few, many or the class of an expanded clone; other rows omit it.

clone_size	j_call	d_call	v_call	cdr3_nt	cdr3_aa
-	TRBJ2-1	-	TRBV21-1	TGTGCCAGCAGCAAACGACTTGGGTGGAATGAGCAGTTCTTC	CASSKRLGWNEQFF
few	TRBJ1-2	-	TRBV15	TGTGCCACCAGCAGAGCTCGGCAGGGGCACTATGGCTACACCTTC	CATSRARQGHYGYTF
-	TRBJ1-1	-	TRBV3-1	TGTGCCAGCAGCCAAGACCCCTCAGGGGTAACTGAAGCTTTCTTT	CASSQDPSGVTEAFF
-	TRBJ2-4	-	TRBV7-8	TGTGCCAGCAGGCGAAACCGCGGCGGAGGAGCCAAAAACATTCAGTACTTC	CASRRNRGGGAKNIQYF
-	TRBJ1-1	-	TRBV2	TGTGCCAGCCATGAGGGCCGTGGCACTGAAGCTTTCTTT	CASHEGRGTEAFF
-	TRBJ1-4	-	TRBV5-6	TGTGCCAGCAGCTTGTACAGGGTTGATGAAAAACTGTTTTTT	CASSLYRVDEKLFF
few	TRBJ1-4	-	TRBV12-3/TRBV12-4	TGTGCCAGCAGTTTAAGTGGAACGATCAAAAAACTGTTTTTT	CASSLSGTIKKLFF
-	TRBJ2-3	-	TRBV7-2	TGTGCCAGCAGCTTAGTGTGGGAGGGCACAGATACGCAGTATTTT	CASSLVWEGTDTQYF
few	TRBJ2-5	-	TRBV20-1	TGCAGTGCTAGAGTCGAACAGACCCAAGAGACCCAGTACTTC	CSARVEQTQETQYF
-	TRBJ2-7	TRBD2	TRBV7-6	TGTGCCAGCAGAACTAGCGGATCCTACGAGCAGTACTTC	CASRTSGSYEQYF
-	TRBJ2-1	-	TRBV18	TGTGCCAGCTCACCCCAAAAGGGGTACAATGAGCAGTTCTTC	CASSPQKGYNEQFF
-	TRBJ2-3	TRBD2	TRBV10-3	TGTGCCATCAGACCCGGGACTAGCGGCACAGATACGCAGTATTTT	CAIRPGTSGTDTQYF
few	TRBJ2-3	-	TRBV20-1	TGCAGTGCTTCCCGACTAGCAGGGGGTAGCGATACGCAGTATTTT	CSASRLAGGSDTQYF
few	TRBJ2-7	-	TRBV24-1	TGTGCCACCAGTGCCTCTGACCGACCTCCGGACGAGCAGTACTTC	CATSASDRPPDEQYF
-	TRBJ2-7	-	TRBV7-9	TGTGCCAGCAGTTTGGGGCGGACAGAAGTGTACGAGCAGTACTTC	CASSLGRTEVYEQYF
-	TRBJ2-3	TRBD2	TRBV5-1	TGCGCCAGCAGCTACGACCCTAGCGGGCCTCCCACAGATACGCAGTATTTT	CASSYDPSGPPTDTQYF
few	TRBJ2-4	-	TRBV7-9	TGTGCCAGCAGCTACCGAGCGGCAGCCAAAAACATTCAGTACTTC	CASSYRAAAKNIQYF
-	TRBJ1-2	TRBD1	TRBV29-1	TGCAGCGACCAGACAGGGGGCTATGGCTACACCTTC	CSDQTGGYGYTF
-	TRBJ1-5	TRBD1	TRBV12-3/TRBV12-4	TGTGCCAGCAGCCCCAACAGGGGGCAGAATCAGCCCCAGCATTTT	CASSPNRGQNQPQHF
-	TRBJ2-7	TRBD2	TRBV7-9	TGTGCCAGCAGCTCAGTATCCGTAGCGGGGGGCTACGAGCAGTACTTC	CASSSVSVAGGYEQYF
-	TRBJ1-2	TRBD1	TRBV4-1	TGCGCCAGCAGACCCTGGGACAGGGGCTATGGCTACACCTTC	CASRPWDRGYGYTF
many	TRBJ2-4	-	TRBV7-9	TGTGCCAGCAGCACGCGGGACTTAGCCAAAAACATTCAGTACTTC	CASSTRDLAKNIQYF
-	TRBJ2-2	TRBD2	TRBV9	TGTGCCAGCAGCGTCGGGCCTAGCGGGCAAACCGGGGAGCTGTTTTTT	CASSVGPSGQTGELFF
-	TRBJ2-3	-	TRBV20-1	TGCAGTGCTCTCCCCCTGAAGGGGGACCGCACAGATACGCAGTATTTT	CSALPLKGDRTDTQYF
-	TRBJ2-5	-	TRBV28	TGTGCCAGCACAGATCCAGAGACCCAGTACTTC	CASTDPETQYF
few	TRBJ2-7	TRBD1	TRBV27	TGTGCCAGCAGGGACAGGGTCTACGAGCAGTACTTC	CASRDRVYEQYF
few	TRBJ2-3	-	TRBV20-1	TGCAGTGCTAGAGCCTCCGGATGGGCCCGCACAGATACGCAGTATTTT	CSARASGWARTDTQYF
few	TRBJ2-1	-	TRBV5-1	TGCGCCAGCACCCTGGCTGGGGCAAGTGGCAATGAGCAGTTCTTC	CASTLAGASGNEQFF
-	TRBJ2-1	-	TRBV5-1	TGTGCCAGCAGCTTAGTCGGGACATCTTACAATGAGCAGTTCTTC	CASSLVGTSYNEQFF
-	TRBJ2-3	TRBD1	TRBV11-3	TGTGCCAGCAGCTTAGGGACAGGGCATTCAGATACGCAGTATTTT	CASSLGTGHSDTQYF
-	TRBJ2-7	-	TRBV6-1	TGTGCCAGCAGCCCCAAAGCGGTAACCGAGCAGTACTTC	CASSPKAVTEQYF
-	TRBJ1-1	-	TRBV7-2	TGTGCCAGCAGCTTTTCGCGGACCACTGAAGCTTTCTTT	CASSFSRTTEAFF
many	TRBJ2-1	TRBD2	TRBV14	TGTGCCAGCAGCCAAGTAGCGGGACTAAACAATGAGCAGTTCTTC	CASSQVAGLNNEQFF
-	TRBJ2-4	TRBD2	TRBV12-3/TRBV12-4	TGTGCCAGCAGTTTAGCGGTTAGGACTAGCGGGAGGGGTAACATTCAGTACTTC	CASSLAVRTSGRGNIQYF
-	TRBJ2-1	-	TRBV14	TGTGCCAGCAGCCAACGAACGCAGAGAGATGAGCAGTTCTTC	CASSQRTQRDEQFF
few	TRBJ2-3	TRBD2	TRBV29-1	TGCAGCGTTGATGAGAGGCTAGCGGCTAGCACAGATACGCAGTATTTT	CSVDERLAASTDTQYF
-	TRBJ2-7	-	TRBV7-9	TGTGCCTCCGGAATCGGATGGGGCAGGGAAGGATACGAGCAGTACTTC	CASGIGWGREGYEQYF
many	TRBJ1-2	-	TRBV29-1	TGCAGCGTTGAAGTGGTAGTCGGCGGTAACTATGGCTACACCTTC	CSVEVVVGGNYGYTF
few	TRBJ1-2	-	TRBV18	TGTGCCAGCTCACCTGGGGCAGGGGATGGCTACACCTTC	CASSPGAGDGYTF
few	TRBJ2-1	TRBD1	TRBV7-2	TGTGCCAGCAGCCGACAGGGGAGTGAGCAGTTCTTC	CASSRQGSEQFF
-	TRBJ2-7	-	TRBV12-3/TRBV12-4	TGTGCCAGCAGTTTTTCTGATCCCTACGAGCAGTACTTC	CASSFSDPYEQYF
few	TRBJ1-1	-	TRBV12-3/TRBV12-4	TGTGCCAGCAGTTTGCAGGGGTCCTACACTGAAGCTTTCTTT	CASSLQGSYTEAFF
-	TRBJ2-7	-	TRBV5-1	TGCGCCAGCAGCTTGGGCGAAAGGGGCTACGAGCAGTACTTC	CASSLGERGYEQYF
-	TRBJ2-3	TRBD2	TRBV30	TGTGCCTACAAGCGGGGAGGGGATACGCAGTATTTT	CAYKRGGDTQYF
few	TRBJ2-2	-	TRBV29-1	TGCAGCGTTGATAGGGGACCCGGGGAGCTGTTTTTT	CSVDRGPGELFF
many	TRBJ1-1	-	TRBV20-1	TGCAGTGCTAGATCCCCCTCGGTGGGGGGGGGTGAAGCTTTCTTT	CSARSPSVGGGEAFF
few	TRBJ2-3	TRBD2	TRBV2	TGTGCCAGCAGGGTCCAGCGGGGGGGCCAGGATACGCAGTATTTT	CASRVQRGGQDTQYF
-	TRBJ2-1	-	TRBV4-2	TGTGCCAGCAGCCAAGATACGACGGATACTGGGGAGCAGTTCTTC	CASSQDTTDTGEQFF
few	TRBJ2-7	-	TRBV7-2	TGTGCCAGCAGCTTATATCGAAGCACCTACGAGCAGTACTTC	CASSLYRSTYEQYF
-	TRBJ2-1	-	TRBV3-1	TGTGCCAGCAGCCAAGATCGTGGGTTCACTGAGCAGTTCTTC	CASSQDRGFTEQFF
-	TRBJ1-2	-	TRBV20-1	TGCAGTGCCGGGGACCGTACTCGGACTAATTATGGCTACACCTTC	CSAGDRTRTNYGYTF
-	TRBJ2-3	-	TRBV27	TGTGCCAGCAGTTTACCTCAATCCTCAGATACGCAGTATTTT	CASSLPQSSDTQYF
few	TRBJ2-1	-	TRBV19	TGTGCCAGTAGTATTGACAGCTCCTACAATGAGCAGTTCTTC	CASSIDSSYNEQFF
-	TRBJ2-1	TRBD2	TRBV2	TGTGCCAGCAGTGGGCGAACTAGCGGGGGAACCAATGAGCAGTTCTTC	CASSGRTSGGTNEQFF
few	TRBJ1-1	-	TRBV20-1	TGCAGTGCTAGAGTGGGTCGCCCAAACACTGAAGCTTTCTTT	CSARVGRPNTEAFF
-	TRBJ1-2	-	TRBV5-1	TGCGCCAGCAGCTTGATGGGGACACCCCAAGGCGGCTACACCTTC	CASSLMGTPQGGYTF
few	TRBJ2-7	-	TRBV3-1	TGTGCCAGCAGCTTCCGCCGAGGCCACGAGCAGTACTTC	CASSFRRGHEQYF
few	TRBJ2-1	-	TRBV11-3	TGTGCCAGCAGCTTATTACTAGCCTACAATGAGCAGTTCTTC	CASSLLLAYNEQFF
few	TRBJ1-5	-	TRBV12-3/TRBV12-4	TGTGCCAGCAGCCAGCAGGGGAACAATCAGCCCCAGCATTTT	CASSQQGNNQPQHF
-	TRBJ2-3	-	TRBV6-2/TRBV6-3	TGTGCCAGCAGTTCCGCGCTACGGGGGGAAGGGACAGATACGCAATATTTT	CASSSALRGEGTDTQYF